The clone carrying this TCR beta chain was detected many times. The antigen is undetermined. This sample was included in a study of CD8 T cells in ankylosing spondylitis. Study conclusions and caveats: Certain motif variants had earlier been reported in reactive arthritis synovial fluid and blood.

Germline lookup yields CDR1 SGHVS and CDR2 FQNEAQ. CDR3 length: 15 amino acids. Germline trimming cut 5 bases from V and 2 bases from J; bases unmatched to any gene: 5. Preparation of TCR beta libraries was done by quantitative 5'-RACE with molecular barcodes. TCRdb re-called the 5' RACE reads with MiXCR, one entry per CDR3 protein. This sample has about 100,000 distinct CDR3 sequences, with about 8.6% found just once. The rearrangement uses TRBV7-8 and TRBJ2-3; the match to TRBD1 covers 9 bases. This sequence originates from a male donor with ankylosing spondylitis or in good health (not recorded which). Material: blood, either unsorted or a sorted T cell fraction (not recorded which). CDR3 sequence (DNA): TGTGCCAGCAGCCGTGACAGGGGGTACACAGATACGCAGTATTTT. Translation: CASSRDRGYTDTQYF.